A single sample gave rise to the 17 T cell receptor beta chains below, sequenced in a study of response to subunit inactivated influenza vaccine. TCRdb itself ran the RT-PCR reads through MiXCR, one entry per CDR3 protein. Of around 710,000 distinct CDR3 sequences in the sample, approximately 14% were seen once. This specimen consisted of PBMCs from blood, obtained around two weeks before vaccination. These receptor sequences come from a man aged 50 to 60 who received an inactivated influenza vaccine.

The V and J genes are TRBV9 and TRBJ2-1, with a possible D match to TRBD1 (5 bases). The germline V and J ends were trimmed by 4 bases and 0 bases, with 20 bases remaining between them. The germline V gene has CDR1 SGDLS and CDR2 YYNGEE. The CDR3 spans 18 residues. CDR3 loop: CASSKGHLLSSSYNEQFF. As DNA, the CDR3 is TGTGCCAGCAGCAAAGGACACCTTCTCTCCAGCTCCTACAATGAGCAGTTCTTC.

CDR3 sequence reads: CASSLIGDRQETQYF. In nucleotides, the CDR3 is TGCGCCAGCAGCTTGATAGGGGACAGACAAGAGACCCAGTACTTC. The chain couples TRBV5-1 to TRBJ2-5; 7 bases line up with TRBD1. This CDR3 is 15 amino acids long. Germline V gene data show CDR1 as SGHRS and CDR2 as YFSETQ. The V and J ends lost 1 base and 2 bases, in that order; junction bases with no gene match: 5.

The V gene is TRBV13, the J gene TRBJ2-7, with D unclear. The CDR3 loop spans 15 amino acids. Per germline, CDR1 PRHDT and CDR2 FYEKMQ (reference sequence). Deletions cut 0 bases from V and 4 bases from J, with 13 bases between. This CDR3 reads CASSLGAQIEYEQYF. The CDR3 DNA follows: TGTGCCAGCAGCTTAGGTGCTCAAATAGAATACGAGCAGTACTTC.

This sequence joins TRBV12-3 or TRBV12-4 and TRBJ2-5; D may correspond to TRBD1 or TRBD2 (5 bases each). The CDR3 extends over 14 amino acids. The V end lost 3 bases, the J end lost 4 bases, and 12 bases lay between the germline ends. CDR3 loop: CASSFEGFRETQYF. CDR3 sequence (DNA): TGTGCCAGCAGTTTTGAGGGGTTTCGAGAGACCCAGTACTTC.

This clonotype showed up many times. The chain has TRBV2 and TRBJ2-1; TRBD2 agrees at 14 bases. V was clipped by 9 bases and J by 5 bases; unmatched bases: 9. Germline CDR1 SNHLY, CDR2 FYNNEI. CDR3 size: 16 residues. In DNA form, the CDR3 reads TGTGCCAGGGGGACTAGCGGGGGCCAGCATGACAATGAGCAGTTCTTC. The encoded protein is CARGTSGGQHDNEQFF. The full variable domain, its missing parts supplied by reference TRBV2 and TRBJ2-1, is EPEVTQTPSHQVTQMGQEVILRCVPISNHLYFYWYRQILGQKVEFLVSFYNNEISEKSEIFDDQFSVERPDGSNFTLKIRSTKLEDSAMYFCARGTSGGQHDNEQFFGPGTRLTVL.

V usage is TRBV28 and J usage is TRBJ2-7; the match to TRBD1 covers 9 bases. CDR1 is MDHEN, CDR2 SYDVKM, per germline. CDR3 length equals 14 residues. Trimming at V came to 5 bases and at J to 0 bases, leaving 2 bases not matched to a gene. The CDR3 region is CASSDRGASYEQYF. The CDR3 coding sequence is TGTGCCAGCAGTGACAGGGGGGCCTCCTACGAGCAGTACTTC.

The table lists this clonotype with a few counts. The chain employs TRBV16 and TRBJ1-5; TRBD1 is a possible D gene (5 bases). The CDR3 sequence is 20 residues long. Trimming took 4 bases from V and 4 from J, leaving 29 bases between them. Germline V gene data show CDR1 as KGHSY and CDR2 as FQNENV. CDR3 sequence reads: CASSPHFDRRQSNGNQPQHF. CDR3 nucleotide sequence: TGTGCCAGCAGCCCCCATTTCGACCGTCGACAGTCCAACGGTAATCAGCCCCAGCATTTT.

The genes are TRBV5-1 and TRBJ2-7; D is uncertain. The CDR3 is 15 amino acids. Trimming cost V 5 bases and J 3 bases, with 18 bases left between them. Germline V gives CDR1 SGHRS, CDR2 YFSETQ. CDR3 in DNA: TGCGCCAGCAGGCCCCTAGGGAATTCCCTCTACGAGCAGTACTTC. Translation gives CASRPLGNSLYEQYF.

The chain recombines TRBV27 with TRBJ2-3, with 11 bases that match TRBD2. V shed 6 bases and J 8 bases; nucleotides not matched to a gene: 13. Germline V gene data show CDR1 as MNHEY and CDR2 as SMNVEV (reference sequence). The CDR3 length is 16 residues. DNA of the CDR3: TGTGCCAGCAGGCCCCTAGCGGGGGGTGGAATTTCTACGCAGTATTTT. Protein sequence: CASRPLAGGGISTQYF.

This clonotype showed up just a few times. CDR3 DNA sequence: TGCGCCAGCAGCCAAGATCCCAGGGGTAGCTCCTACGAGCAGTACTTC. This translates into CASSQDPRGSSYEQYF. The chain links TRBV4-3 to TRBJ2-7; D perhaps matches TRBD1 (6 bases). CDR1 is LGHNA, CDR2 YSLEER, per germline. The CDR3 spans 16 residues. Trimming shortened V by 0 bases and J by 0 bases, and 12 bases separated the two germline ends.

The chain uses TRBV7-9 and TRBJ2-4, with 8 positions matching TRBD1. V was pared by 8 bases and J by 6 bases, with 12 bases of the junction left unmatched. The CDR3 length is 15 residues. Germline V gives CDR1 SEHNR, CDR2 FQNEAQ (reference sequence). CDR3 sequence reads: CASSIIHDRGNIQYF. The CDR3 DNA reads TGTGCCAGCTCCATTATCCACGACAGGGGAAACATTCAGTACTTC.

This chain connects TRBV9 to TRBJ2-3; 10 nucleotides match TRBD2. The germline V gene has CDR1 SGDLS and CDR2 YYNGEE. The CDR3 spans 16 residues. V shed 7 bases, J shed 4 bases, and the junction held 12 bases outside the gene matches. CDR3 DNA: TGTGCCAGCGCATTTCACAGCGGGAGGGCCTCAGATACGCAGTATTTT. It yields the protein CASAFHSGRASDTQYF.

This clonotype turned up a few times. V and J are TRBV3-1 and TRBJ2-1; TRBD2 might be the D (5 bases). Per the germline V gene, CDR1 is LGHDT and CDR2 is YNNKEL (reference sequence). The CDR3 totals 15 residues. V lost 10 bases, J lost 3 bases, and 19 bases lay in between. This chain's CDR3 is CAISTGLADYNEQFF. The DNA for the CDR3 is TGTGCCATCTCGACCGGGCTAGCCGACTACAATGAGCAGTTCTTC.

This clonotype was counted ten times or more. V and J are TRBV28 and TRBJ2-5; D is ambiguous. Between the trimmed V and J ends, which lost 4 bases and 3 bases, there was a span of 9 bases. CDR1 is MDHEN, CDR2 SYDVKM, per germline. The CDR3 is made up of 13 amino acids. This CDR3 reads CASSSDTEETQYF. CDR3 nucleotide sequence: TGTGCCAGCAGTTCTGACACCGAAGAGACCCAGTACTTC.

V is TRBV4-3 and J is TRBJ2-5, with D perhaps TRBD2 (5 bases). This CDR3 has 14 residues. V was cut by 7 bases and J by 5 bases, with 17 bases left in between. CDR1 is LGHNA and CDR2 is YSLEER in the germline V gene. For the CDR3, the DNA is TGCGCCAGCACTCAGCAGTACGGGGAGGAGACCCAGTACTTC. This codes for CASTQQYGEETQYF.

This clonotype was observed a few times. The V and J genes are TRBV12-3 or TRBV12-4 and TRBJ1-1, with D unclear. CDR3 size: 16 residues. V was clipped by 5 bases and J by 1 base, with 17 bases between them. The CDR3 DNA follows: TGTGCCAGCAGTCCCCCCGGCAGGCTAAAGAACACTGAAGCTTTCTTT. Protein: CASSPPGRLKNTEAFF.

This chain connects TRBV4-1 to TRBJ2-1; no clear D. From germline, CDR1 is MGHRA and CDR2 YSYEKL. The CDR3 loop spans 13 amino acids. V lost 1 base and J 5 bases, leaving 6 bases between the germline ends. The CDR3 bases are TGCGCCAGCAGCCAAGTGCCTAACAATGAGCAGTTCTTC. Translation: CASSQVPNNEQFF.